The 10 T cell receptor beta chains below all came from one sample that was sequenced in a study of early T cells in non-severe SARS-CoV-2 infection. Via MiXCR, TCRdb re-called the 5' RACE reads, giving one row per CDR3 protein. The table has just under 90,000 distinct CDR3 sequences, about an eighth seen once; the top ten hold roughly 7%. Sequenced material: whole blood. All receptors derive from an adult who was a healthcare worker with PCR-confirmed SARS-CoV-2 infection or an uninfected control (not recorded which).

This clonotype has at least ten counts. The gene calls are TRBV5-4 and TRBJ1-5, with TRBD1 as a possible D gene (5 bases). The CDR3 runs to 18 residues. Trimming cost V 4 bases and J 5 bases, with 25 bases left between them. Germline V gene lookup returns CDR1 SGHNT and CDR2 YYREEE (reference sequence). CDR3 sequence reads: CASSDRLRQQRYYQPQHF. The CDR3 DNA reads TGTGCCAGCAGCGACCGCCTTCGACAGCAGCGGTATTATCAGCCCCAGCATTTT.

This clonotype appeared a few times. V and J are TRBV6-5 and TRBJ2-7, with D perhaps TRBD1 (6 bases). V dropped 5 bases and J dropped 4 bases, with 18 bases sitting between them. Germline V gene data show CDR1 as MNHEY and CDR2 as SVGAGI. CDR3 length: 15 residues. The chain's CDR3 is CASSPGQPSVYEQYF. The CDR3 DNA follows: TGTGCCAGCAGTCCCGGACAGCCTTCTGTGTACGAGCAGTACTTC.

This clonotype was detected a few times. The chain combines TRBV28 with TRBJ2-5; D unclear. The CDR3 loop spans 13 amino acids. Germline CDR1 reads MDHEN; CDR2 reads SYDVKM. Trimming shortened V by 5 bases and J by 1 base, and 8 bases separated the two germline ends. In nucleotides, the CDR3 is TGTGCCAGCAGTCAGCTACCCCAAGAGACCCAGTACTTC. Translation gives CASSQLPQETQYF.

This clonotype was detected a few times. This chain uses TRBV15 with TRBJ1-4; the D is unclear. CDR3 length equals 15 residues. CDR1 and CDR2 from the germline V gene are LNHNV and YYDKDF (reference sequence). Trimming removed 1 base at V and 2 bases at J, with 8 bases between. For the CDR3, the DNA is TGTGCCACCAGCAGAGTGGCGTTCACTAATGAAAAACTGTTTTTT. Protein product: CATSRVAFTNEKLFF.

The genes are TRBV15 and TRBJ2-1; 10 nucleotides match TRBD2. The germline gives CDR1 LNHNV, CDR2 YYDKDF (reference sequence). V trimming: 8 bases; J trimming: 2 bases; junction bases outside the gene matches: 3. The CDR3 has 14 amino acids. The CDR3 loop reads CATLAGDTYNEQFF. The CDR3 bases are TGTGCCACCCTAGCGGGGGACACCTACAATGAGCAGTTCTTC.

Ten or more counts support this clonotype. The chain combines TRBV10-3 with TRBJ2-1; D is uncertain. CDR3 size: 12 residues. V lost 4 bases and J 10 bases, leaving 11 bases between the germline ends. From germline, CDR1 is ENHRY and CDR2 SYGVKD. This CDR3 reads CAISVLAVEQFF. The CDR3 DNA sequence: TGTGCCATCAGTGTTCTGGCGGTGGAGCAGTTCTTC.

The sample holds a few counts of this clonotype. CDR3 DNA sequence: TGCGCCAGCAGCTTGGAGGTAGATACGCAGTATTTT. As protein: CASSLEVDTQYF. This rearrangement joins TRBV5-1 to TRBJ2-3; no clear D. Trimming took 0 bases from V and 5 from J, leaving 4 bases between them. This CDR3 region has 12 residues. Germline V gene data show CDR1 as SGHRS and CDR2 as YFSETQ.

J is TRBJ2-6 and V is TRBV19, with D possibly matching TRBD2 (7 bases). Between the trimmed V and J ends, which lost 4 bases and 4 bases, there was a span of 14 bases. This CDR3 has 16 residues. Germline-derived CDR1 and CDR2 are LNHDA and SQIVND (reference sequence). CDR3 DNA sequence: TGTGCCAGTAGTAAAAATGGGGGGGCCGGGGCCAACGTCCTGACTTTC. Translated, it gives CASSKNGGAGANVLTF.

This clonotype occurred a few times. This sequence joins TRBV14 and TRBJ1-1, with D maybe TRBD1 (5 bases). This CDR3 has 15 residues. The V end was cut by 0 bases, the J end by 4 bases, with 12 bases between. Germline values: CDR1 SGHDN, CDR2 FVKESK. In DNA, the CDR3 is TGTGCCAGCAGCCAAGAGGCGGGGGGATCCACTGAAGCTTTCTTT. Translated, it gives CASSQEAGGSTEAFF.

This clonotype was counted between two and nine times. The CDR3 spells CSVEGDRPYEQYF. In DNA, the CDR3 is TGCAGCGTTGAAGGGGACAGACCCTACGAGCAGTACTTC. This rearrangement joins TRBV29-1 to TRBJ2-7, with TRBD1 matching over 7 bases. The ends lost 1 base at V and 2 bases at J; junction bases unmatched: 2. CDR3 length equals 13 residues. Germline V gene data show CDR1 as SQVTM and CDR2 as ANQGSEA.